This is a list of T cell receptor beta chains from one sample in a study of cytomegalovirus exposure and HLA in healthy donors. Some clones are missing from TCRdb's copy, which holds only in-frame ones; the method was immunoSEQ multiplex PCR. The sample holds 150,000 to 180,000 clones, 75% to 85% seen once. Sequencing was carried out using PBMCs. The receptors shown here come from a woman aged 40 to 49 in good health and CMV-seropositive. The CDR3 runs from the conserved cysteine through the conserved F or W. A D gene is named only where the DNA matches it firmly. Rows give clone size only sometimes, using once, few, many, or a class for an expanded clone.

d_call	v_call	clone_size	cdr3_length	j_call	cdr3_nt	cdr3_aa
TRBD2	TRBV9	NA	15	TRBJ2-3	TGTGCCAGCAGCGTAGCGGGAGGGCCAACAGATACGCAGTATTTT	CASSVAGGPTDTQYF
NA	TRBV30	NA	17	TRBJ1-5	TGTGCCTGGAGTGGGGCCGCAGCTACAGGTCCCTATCAGCCCCAGCATTTT	CAWSGAAATGPYQPQHF
NA	TRBV9	NA	12	TRBJ2-1	TGTGCCAGCAGCGTAGTTCGGGGTGAGCAGTTCTTC	CASSVVRGEQFF
NA	TRBV18	once	15	TRBJ2-5	TGTGCCAGCTCACCAAGTAGGGGAGGACAAGAGACCCAGTACTTC	CASSPSRGGQETQYF
TRBD1	TRBV28	NA	14	TRBJ2-1	TGTGCCAGCATTTCCGGGACAGCCTACAATGAGCAGTTCTTC	CASISGTAYNEQFF
TRBD2	TRBV6-5	NA	14	TRBJ2-6	TGTGCCAGCAGCTGGACTAGCGTCAACAACGTCCTGACTTTC	CASSWTSVNNVLTF
NA	TRBV6-5	NA	11	TRBJ2-7	TGTGCCAGCAGCACCGACAGCGAGCAGTACTTC	CASSTDSEQYF
NA	TRBV18	NA	14	TRBJ2-7	TGTGCCAGCTCACCACGAGCGGAAAACTACGAGCAGTACTTC	CASSPRAENYEQYF
NA	TRBV7-3	NA	16	TRBJ1-3	TGTGCCAGCAGCCCATCAACAGGTTCCCCTGGAAACACCATATATTTT	CASSPSTGSPGNTIYF
TRBD2	TRBV28	NA	14	TRBJ2-5	TGTGCCAGCAGATCTAGCGGGAGGGTATGGACCCAGTACTTC	CASRSSGRVWTQYF
TRBD1	TRBV29-1	NA	12	TRBJ1-1	TGCAGCGTCGGATCACAGGGGACTGAAGCTTTCTTT	CSVGSQGTEAFF
TRBD1	TRBV10-1	NA	13	TRBJ1-1	TGCGCCAGCAGCGCAGGGGGAAATACTGAAGCTTTCTTT	CASSAGGNTEAFF
NA	TRBV5-5	NA	13	TRBJ1-1	TGTGCCAGCAGCTTGACAGGGAACACTGAAGCTTTCTTT	CASSLTGNTEAFF
NA	TRBV2	NA	12	TRBJ2-2	TGTGCCAGCAGTGAAGAGCTCGGGGAGCTGTTTTTT	CASSEELGELFF
TRBD1	TRBV19	NA	14	TRBJ2-3	TGTGCCAGTAGTATAAGACAGGGAACAGATACGCAGTATTTT	CASSIRQGTDTQYF
TRBD1	TRBV5-5	NA	13	TRBJ1-1	TGTGCCAGCCTTAGACAGGGGTCCACTGAAGCTTTCTTT	CASLRQGSTEAFF
TRBD1	TRBV12-5	NA	13	TRBJ2-1	TGTGCTAGTGGTTTGGCCGGGGCAGGGGGGCAGTTCTTC	CASGLAGAGGQFF
TRBD2	TRBV7-8	NA	18	TRBJ2-3	TGTGCCAGCAGCGACCTGGGACTAGCGGGAGGGCCCGCAGATACGCAGTATTTT	CASSDLGLAGGPADTQYF
NA	TRBV7-2	NA	16	TRBJ2-2	TGTGCCAGCAGCCCCCACGTCCTAGAGATCACCGGGGAGCTGTTTTTT	CASSPHVLEITGELFF
TRBD2	TRBV6-6	NA	15	TRBJ2-1	TGTGCCACCGATAGCGGGAGGGCCTCCTACAATGAGCAGTTCTTC	CATDSGRASYNEQFF
TRBD2	TRBV6-1	NA	15	TRBJ2-3	TGTGCCAGCAGGTACAAGTGGGAGGGCCCAGATACGCAGTATTTT	CASRYKWEGPDTQYF
NA	TRBV5-1	NA	13	TRBJ1-1	TGCGCCAGCAGCTTGAACAGGAACACTGAAGCTTTCTTT	CASSLNRNTEAFF
TRBD1	TRBV2	NA	14	TRBJ2-7	TGTGCCAGCAAAGGGGACAGGCGGGTCTACGAGCAGTACTTC	CASKGDRRVYEQYF
NA	TRBV27	NA	13	TRBJ1-2	TGTGCCAGCAGTCTTGGCCTGAACTATGGCTACACCTTC	CASSLGLNYGYTF
TRBD1	TRBV30	NA	14	TRBJ2-7	TGTGCCTGGAGCCGGGACAGGGGGCTTAACGAGCAGTACTTC	CAWSRDRGLNEQYF
NA	TRBV6-6	few	15	TRBJ1-4	TGTGCCAGCAGTTACTCCCAAAAGGGGAATGAAAAGCTGTTTTTT	CASSYSQKGNEKLFF
NA	TRBV29-1	once	13	TRBJ2-7	TGCAGCGTAGATAAGGGAACAGGATACGAGCAGTACTTC	CSVDKGTGYEQYF
NA	TRBV10-1	NA	15	TRBJ1-1	TGCGCCAGCAGTGGGTCGACAGAGATGAACACTGAAGCTTTCTTT	CASSGSTEMNTEAFF
NA	TRBV5-1	NA	15	TRBJ2-7	TGCGCCAGCAGGTACTGGGACTCAAGCTCCTACGAGCAGTACTTC	CASRYWDSSSYEQYF
NA	TRBV2	NA	15	TRBJ1-5	TGTGCCAGCAGCTACCTAGATGTAGGAAATCAGCCCCAGCATTTT	CASSYLDVGNQPQHF
TRBD1	TRBV28	once	17	TRBJ1-5	TGTGCCAGCAGTTTACCAGGGACAGGGGGCGGCAATCAGCCCCAGCATTTT	CASSLPGTGGGNQPQHF
TRBD2	TRBV7-7	NA	16	TRBJ2-5	TGTGCTAGCAGCCCGGAACTAGCGGGAAGACAAGAGACCCAGTACTTC	CASSPELAGRQETQYF
TRBD1	TRBV2	NA	14	TRBJ1-1	TGTGCCAGCAGTGAAGCGCGGGACAGTGGGGCAGCTTTCTTT	CASSEARDSGAAFF
NA	TRBV30	NA	18	TRBJ1-4	TGTGCCTGGAGATACCGGGGGTACAGCCTTGCAACTAATGAAAAACTGTTTTTT	CAWRYRGYSLATNEKLFF
TRBD1	TRBV9	NA	15	TRBJ2-3	TGTGCCAGCAGCACCCGGGACAGGCGCACAGATACGCAGTATTTT	CASSTRDRRTDTQYF
TRBD2	TRBV5-1	NA	16	TRBJ2-3	TGCGCCAGCAGCTTGCGGTCGGCTAGCGGGAGTAATGCGCAGTATTTT	CASSLRSASGSNAQYF
TRBD2	TRBV29-1	NA	14	TRBJ2-1	TGCAGCGTTGAGCCTGCGGGGGCCTACAATGAGCAGTTCTTC	CSVEPAGAYNEQFF
NA	TRBV19	NA	14	TRBJ2-3	TGTGCCAGTAGTATAGGCGGGGCCGGAGATACGCAGTATTTT	CASSIGGAGDTQYF
TRBD2	TRBV4-2	NA	15	TRBJ2-1	TGTGCCAGCAGCCAAGCTTGGACTAGCGCCAATGAGCAGTTCTTC	CASSQAWTSANEQFF
TRBD2	TRBV10-3	NA	17	TRBJ2-1	TGTGCCATCAGTGGAGCGGAGGGACTAGCGGGGAACAATGAGCAGTTCTTC	CAISGAEGLAGNNEQFF
TRBD2	TRBV2	NA	12	TRBJ2-1	TGTGCCAGCAGTGCTAGCGGGAATGAGCAGTTCTTC	CASSASGNEQFF
NA	TRBV10-1	NA	17	TRBJ2-3	TGCGCCAGCAGTGAGTCGACCGGAGGTGTTGGTACAGATACGCAGTATTTT	CASSESTGGVGTDTQYF
TRBD2	TRBV2	NA	13	TRBJ2-1	TGTGCCAGCAAGGAGGGAGGGCCCCATGAGCAGTTCTTC	CASKEGGPHEQFF
TRBD1	TRBV28	NA	14	TRBJ1-1	TGTGCCAGCAGTTTGGCAGGACAGGTAACTGAAGCTTTCTTT	CASSLAGQVTEAFF
NA	TRBV30	NA	12	TRBJ2-5	TGTGCCAGCCGTGGTGCTGAAGAGACCCAGTACTTC	CASRGAEETQYF
TRBD2	TRBV4-1	NA	15	TRBJ2-7	TGCGCCAGCAGCCGAGCTACTAGCGGGAACTACGAGCAGTACTTC	CASSRATSGNYEQYF
TRBD1	TRBV28	few	14	TRBJ2-1	TGTGCCAGCAGGAGGGGGCAGGGTGGCAATGAGCAGTTCTTC	CASRRGQGGNEQFF
NA	TRBV18	NA	16	TRBJ2-5	TGTGCCAGCTCACCCATGGAAGTAACGGGACAAGAGACCCAGTACTTC	CASSPMEVTGQETQYF
TRBD2	TRBV28	NA	13	TRBJ2-5	TGTGCCAGCAGTTTCGGGGAGGGAGAGACCCAGTACTTC	CASSFGEGETQYF
NA	TRBV15	NA	14	TRBJ2-7	TGTGCCACCAGCAGATCCGGGAGCTCCTACGAGCAGTACTTC	CATSRSGSSYEQYF